The clone carrying this T cell receptor beta chain was picked up one time. Its target is not known. Other DNA sequences from this sample encode an identical CDR3 as well. Clones were sequenced by immunoSEQ multiplex PCR, and TCRdb holds only the in-frame ones, with some missing. This table has 20,000 to 25,000 clones, over 75% appearing once. Samples were taken several times over chemoradiotherapy. The entry originates in a study of chemoradiotherapy in HPV16-positive cancers. V dropped 5 bases and J dropped 3; count of bases not matched to a gene: 5. In germline, CDR1 is LNHNV, CDR2 YYDKDF (reference sequence). CDR3 length equals 15 residues. Study-wide points: HPV-specific T cells were functionally defined from only two HPV16-positive patients. Candidate HPV-specific clones and E7-related TCR motifs grew in tumor during treatment. HPV-responsive T-cell expansion during chemoradiotherapy was linked to improved recurrence-free survival in HPV16-positive patients.

The sequence derives from a human donor with HPV-associated anogenital cancer. The sequenced sample was blood, obtained from a patient who underwent chemoradiotherapy. V is TRBV15 and J is TRBJ2-3, with 10 bases fitting TRBD1. The CDR3 loop reads CATSGGQGRTDTQYF. The CDR3 DNA reads TGTGCCACCAGCGGGGGACAGGGGAGGACAGATACGCAGTATTTT.